Listed below are T cell receptor beta chains from one sample, sequenced in a study of T-cell reconstitution after alpha-beta-depleted transplantation in children. MiXCR was run by TCRdb on the PCR reads, yielding one entry per CDR3 protein. This table has some 190,000 distinct CDR3 sequences, 11% appearing once. The material was PBMCs, obtained before TCRalphabeta/CD19-depleted stem cell transplant. The receptors stem from a boy between 2 and 10 years old with acute myeloid leukemia, due to receive a stem cell transplant. CDR3s include the opening cysteine and the closing phenylalanine or tryptophan.

V gene	J gene	CDR3 protein
TRBV28	TRBJ2-5	CASKTSPDWLETQYF
TRBV3-1	TRBJ2-3	CASSLDRLSTDTQYF
TRBV25-1	TRBJ2-7	CASTGYSGELYEQYF
TRBV7-6	TRBJ1-1	CASSSQEMNTEAFF
TRBV12-3/TRBV12-4	TRBJ1-3	CASSPVGGGSTIYF
TRBV25-1	TRBJ2-5	CASSESRLAGAAQETQYF
TRBV5-5	TRBJ2-2	CASRPDRFPGELFF
TRBV3-1	TRBJ2-2	CASSLGQFTGELFF
TRBV2	TRBJ2-1	CASSGSQDNEQFF
TRBV7-8	TRBJ2-1	CASSLWAFNEQFF
TRBV2	TRBJ1-1	CASRRLNTEAFF
TRBV5-1	TRBJ2-5	CASAPSGGTQETQYF
TRBV27	TRBJ1-2	CASSPRGAPYGYTF
TRBV5-6	TRBJ1-1	CASSSFGLPHTEAFF
TRBV5-1	TRBJ2-7	CASSLDGQATAEQYF
TRBV28	TRBJ2-1	CASSSPRDRTYLRSYNEQFF
TRBV24-1	TRBJ2-3	CATSGRVADTQYF
TRBV7-8	TRBJ2-5	CASSARRGIRFKETQYF
TRBV14	TRBJ2-2	CASSQTPGGVFTGELFF
TRBV10-3	TRBJ2-4	CAISESQGIAKNIQYF
TRBV27	TRBJ2-5	CASSLRASGTPGTQYF
TRBV3-1	TRBJ2-3	CATSHLEGLAGVLADTQYF
TRBV12-2	TRBJ2-1	CASRLDPVLKGQDEQFF
TRBV20-1	TRBJ1-5	CSAREGMGGFSNQPQHF
TRBV12-3/TRBV12-4	TRBJ2-7	CASSLIGLAGGAEQYF
TRBV7-3	TRBJ1-6	CASSLLGRGNSPLHF
TRBV28	TRBJ2-6	CASSLSGVLSGANVLTF
TRBV4-1	TRBJ1-1	CASSQGRGLVNTEAFF
TRBV6-5	TRBJ1-3	CASSYSTERNTIYF
TRBV6-6	TRBJ2-2	CASSPTGELFF
TRBV18	TRBJ1-1	CASSTDSMNTEAFF